The 4 T cell receptor beta chains below all came from one sample that was sequenced in a study of control samples from healthy donors and cancer patients. Assay: immunoSEQ multiplex PCR; the TCRdb copy retains only in-frame clones and omits some. This sample has about 120,000 clones, with about 89% found just once. The source material was blood. The receptors were sampled from a man in his forties or fifties in good health.

The gene calls are TRBV5-4 and TRBJ1-1; no reliable D call. V lost 4 bases, J lost 2 bases, and 9 bases lay in between. The CDR3 sequence is 13 residues long. CDR1 SGHNT and CDR2 YYREEE come from the germline V gene (reference sequence). For the CDR3, the DNA is TGTGCCAGCAGCCCCGTGGGCAACACTGAAGCTTTCTTT. Protein: CASSPVGNTEAFF.

The chain links TRBV7-9 to TRBJ2-5; D not resolved. Trimming took off 2 bases at V and 4 bases at J, with 2 bases between the two ends. This CDR3 contains 11 residues. Germline CDR1 SEHNR, CDR2 FQNEAQ (reference sequence). The CDR3 loop reads CASSLTETQYF. The CDR3 bases are TGTGCCAGCAGCTTAACAGAGACCCAGTACTTC.

The chain carries TRBV2 and TRBJ1-6; TRBD1 is a possible D gene (6 bases). Per the germline V gene, CDR1 is SNHLY and CDR2 is FYNNEI. V was cut by 6 bases and J by 9 bases, with 15 bases left in between. The CDR3 sequence is 14 residues long. The CDR3 nucleotides are TGTGCCAGCAGCGCCTACAGGGCCCTTTCACCCCTCCACTTT. Its translation: CASSAYRALSPLHF.

This chain's CDR3 is CASSQGLAVNEQFF. The DNA for the CDR3 is TGCGCCAGCAGCCAAGGACTAGCGGTAAATGAGCAGTTCTTC. The V gene is TRBV4-3, the J gene TRBJ2-1; 9 nucleotides align to TRBD2. V shed 1 base, J shed 7 bases, and the junction held 2 bases outside the gene matches. Germline V gives CDR1 LGHNA, CDR2 YSLEER. This CDR3 contains 14 residues.